This T cell receptor beta chain appears in the sequencing data of a study of T cell repertoires in cytomegalovirus infection. The study's findings and limits: Identification of carriers of CMV plus the relevant HLA was achieved through cumulative public TCR beta family frequency. HLA-C-restricted, CMV-specific TCR beta clonotypes were dominant ex vivo.

The CDR3 runs to 16 residues. J was trimmed by 5 bases and V by 3 bases; bases with no gene match: 10. Per germline, CDR1 ENHRY and CDR2 SYGVKD. TCRdb reprocessed the reads with MiXCR, giving one entry per CDR3 protein. The table includes 110,000 or so distinct CDR3 sequences, 29% detected once. Regarding this clonotype: Its antigen is as yet unknown.

The rearrangement uses TRBV10-3 and TRBJ2-3, with TRBD2 matching over 8 bases. Sequencing used CD8+ T cells from cultured PBMCs, obtained from culture after CMV antigen stimulation. This receptor was obtained from a human donor in good health (CMV status not recorded). Some clones in this sample may be carry-over from other donors' samples. CDR3 residues: CAISDGGGAMGDTQYF. In DNA, the CDR3 is TGTGCCATCAGTGACGGGGGGGGGGCCATGGGAGATACGCAGTATTTT.